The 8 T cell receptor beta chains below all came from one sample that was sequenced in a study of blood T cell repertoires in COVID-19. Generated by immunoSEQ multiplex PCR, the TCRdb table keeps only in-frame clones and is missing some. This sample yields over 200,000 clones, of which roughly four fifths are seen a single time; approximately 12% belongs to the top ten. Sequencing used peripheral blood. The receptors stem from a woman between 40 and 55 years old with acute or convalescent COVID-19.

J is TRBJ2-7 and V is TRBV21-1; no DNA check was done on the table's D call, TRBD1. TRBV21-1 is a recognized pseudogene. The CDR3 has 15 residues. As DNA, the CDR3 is TGTGCCAGCAGCAAAGAGGGACAGGGGCCTCCCGCGGGGTCGTTC. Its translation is CASSKEGQGPPAGSF.

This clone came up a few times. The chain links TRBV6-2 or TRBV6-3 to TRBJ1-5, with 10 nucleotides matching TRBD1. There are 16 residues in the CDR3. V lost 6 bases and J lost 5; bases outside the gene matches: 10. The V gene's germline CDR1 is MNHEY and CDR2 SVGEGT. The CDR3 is CASSLPGTGEDQPQHF. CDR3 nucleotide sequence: TGTGCCAGCAGCCTTCCCGGGACAGGGGAGGATCAGCCCCAGCATTTT.

CDR3 DNA: TGTGCCAGCAGCTTGGGCCCAGGGGAGCTGGACGAGCAGTACTTC. Amino acids: CASSLGPGELDEQYF. This rearrangement joins TRBV5-6 to TRBJ2-7, with a tentative D call TRBD1 (6 bases). V lost 0 bases to trimming and J lost 5 bases, with 15 bases between them. This CDR3 is 15 amino acids long. Germline assignment: CDR1 SGHDT and CDR2 YYEEEE.

The CDR3 DNA reads as TGTGCCAGCAGCAAGTTTGAGGATCGAAATCAGCCCCAGCATTTT. Amino acid sequence: CASSKFEDRNQPQHF. V is TRBV21-1 and J is TRBJ1-5. TRBV21-1 is a listed pseudogene. This CDR3 comprises 15 residues.

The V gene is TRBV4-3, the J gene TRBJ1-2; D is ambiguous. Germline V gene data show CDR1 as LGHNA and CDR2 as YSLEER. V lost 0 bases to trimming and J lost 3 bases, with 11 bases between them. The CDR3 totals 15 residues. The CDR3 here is CASSQDLGGYYGYTF. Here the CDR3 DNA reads TGCGCCAGCAGCCAAGACCTAGGAGGGTACTATGGCTACACCTTC.

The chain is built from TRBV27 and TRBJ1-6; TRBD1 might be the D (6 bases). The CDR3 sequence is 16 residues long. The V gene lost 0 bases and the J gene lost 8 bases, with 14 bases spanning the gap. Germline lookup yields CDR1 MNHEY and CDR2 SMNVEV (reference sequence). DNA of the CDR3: TGTGCCAGCAGTTTATCGTCAGGGGAATGGGATTCACCCCTCCACTTT. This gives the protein CASSLSSGEWDSPLHF.

The CDR3 loop is CASSSTLSSGYGYTF. The DNA of the CDR3 is TGTGCCAGCAGCTCGACTCTAAGCAGTGGCTATGGCTACACCTTC. The chain has TRBV7-8 and TRBJ1-2; unclear D gene. The germline V gene encodes CDR1 SGHVS and CDR2 FQNEAQ. The CDR3 is 15 residues long. The V end lost 4 bases, the J end lost 4 bases, and 16 bases lay between the germline ends.

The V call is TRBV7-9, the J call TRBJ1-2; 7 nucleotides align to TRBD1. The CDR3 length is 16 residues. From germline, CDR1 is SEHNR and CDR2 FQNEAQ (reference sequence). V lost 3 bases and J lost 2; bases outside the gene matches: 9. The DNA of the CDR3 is TGTGCCAGCAGCTTTGGGGGGTTACAGGGGAACTATGGCTACACCTTC. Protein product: CASSFGGLQGNYGYTF.